A single TCR beta chain is shown here with its context. Its antigen is unidentified. These data belong to a study of T cell repertoires in cytomegalovirus infection. Study-wide background: Indications came from public TCR beta signatures; they pointed to CMV infection and to a matching HLA type. Overall study results and limits: CMV-specific HLA-C-restricted TCR beta clonotypes dominated the ex vivo response. Carriers of CMV and the relevant HLA type were discriminated by public TCR beta frequency.

CDR1 is SGHAT, CDR2 FQNNGV, per germline. This CDR3 is built from 17 residues. V trimming: 5 bases; J trimming: 0 bases; junction bases outside the gene matches: 6. TCRdb reprocessed the reads via MiXCR and lists one record per CDR3 protein. This sample carries around 320,000 distinct CDR3 sequences, more than 8% of them seen once, and the ten largest clones take 3.5% to 4.5%. Sequences were obtained from PBMCs. V usage is TRBV11-2 and J usage is TRBJ2-2; 10 positions agree with TRBD2. This sequence originates from a human donor in good health (CMV status not recorded). Some clones in this sample may be carry-over from other donors' samples. This chain's CDR3 is CASSPGLAFANTGELFF. CDR3 nucleotide sequence: TGTGCCAGCAGCCCGGGACTAGCGTTCGCGAACACCGGGGAGCTGTTTTTT.